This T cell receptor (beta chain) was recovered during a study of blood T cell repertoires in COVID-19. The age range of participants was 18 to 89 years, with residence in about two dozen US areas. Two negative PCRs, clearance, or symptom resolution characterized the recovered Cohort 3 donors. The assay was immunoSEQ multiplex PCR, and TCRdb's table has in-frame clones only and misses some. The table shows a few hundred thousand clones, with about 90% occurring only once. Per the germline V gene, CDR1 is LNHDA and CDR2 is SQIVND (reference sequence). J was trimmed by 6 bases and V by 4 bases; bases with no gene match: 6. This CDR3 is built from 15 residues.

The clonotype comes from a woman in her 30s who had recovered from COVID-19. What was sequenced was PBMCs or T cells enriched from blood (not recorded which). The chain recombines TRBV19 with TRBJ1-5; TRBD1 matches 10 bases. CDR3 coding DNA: TGTGCCAGTAGTACGGTGACAGGGGGCAGTCAGCCCCAGCATTTT. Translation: CASSTVTGGSQPQHF.